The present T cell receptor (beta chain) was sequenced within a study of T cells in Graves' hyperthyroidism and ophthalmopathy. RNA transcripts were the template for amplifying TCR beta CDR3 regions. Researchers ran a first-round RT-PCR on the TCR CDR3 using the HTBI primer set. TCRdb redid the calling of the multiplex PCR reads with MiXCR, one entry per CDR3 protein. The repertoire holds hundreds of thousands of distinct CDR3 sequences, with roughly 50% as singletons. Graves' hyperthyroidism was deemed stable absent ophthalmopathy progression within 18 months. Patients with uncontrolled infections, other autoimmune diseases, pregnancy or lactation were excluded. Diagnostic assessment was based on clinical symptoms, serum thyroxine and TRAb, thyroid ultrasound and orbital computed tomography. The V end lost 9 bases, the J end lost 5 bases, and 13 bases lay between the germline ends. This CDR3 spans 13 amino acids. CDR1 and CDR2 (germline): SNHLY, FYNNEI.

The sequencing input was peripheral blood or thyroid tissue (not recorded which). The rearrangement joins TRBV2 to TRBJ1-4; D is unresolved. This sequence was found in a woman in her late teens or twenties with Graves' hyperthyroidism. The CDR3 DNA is TGTGCCAGTGGGGTTGGGCAGAATGAAAAACTGTTTTTT. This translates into CASGVGQNEKLFF.